These T cell receptor beta chains were read from a single sample in a study of shared T cell receptors in the human thymus. TCRdb keeps only in-frame clones here, not all; method: immunoSEQ multiplex PCR. The sample has hundreds of thousands of clones, approximately 88% seen once. This sample was shared with a second study, whose subject was human thymus T cells.

Material: thymocytes. The receptors shown here come from a boy in the first two years of life with a congenital heart defect. Both conserved end residues are part of each CDR3. The D gene is left open where the match is weak. Size is omitted from some rows. Given values are once, few, many or a class for expanded clones.

TRBV30,-,TRBJ2-7,TRBD2,15,CAWSVLAGDSYEQYF,TGTGCCTGGAGTGTCCTAGCGGGAGACTCCTACGAGCAGTACTTC
TRBV7-3,once,TRBJ2-2,TRBD1,16,CASSPHDRANTGELFF,TGTGCCAGCAGCCCACACGACAGGGCAAACACCGGGGAGCTGTTTTTT
TRBV6-1,-,TRBJ2-1,TRBD1,15,CASRPPGQGNNEQFF,TGTGCCAGCAGGCCGCCGGGACAGGGGAACAATGAGCAGTTCTTC
TRBV11-2,-,TRBJ2-2,-,16,CASSIGHRTNTGELFF,TGTGCCAGCAGCATTGGGCACAGGACAAACACCGGGGAGCTGTTTTTT
TRBV5-8,-,TRBJ2-7,-,15,CASSLRTVPSYEQYF,TGTGCCAGCAGCTTGAGGACAGTGCCCTCCTACGAGCAGTACTTC
TRBV18,-,TRBJ1-4,-,15,CASSPRGIDREKLFF,TGTGCCAGCTCACCAAGGGGGATAGATCGAGAAAAACTGTTTTTT
TRBV7-9,-,TRBJ1-2,TRBD1,14,CASSLGGTGYGYTF,TGTGCCAGCAGCTTAGGCGGGACAGGCTATGGCTACACCTTC
TRBV7-2,-,TRBJ2-7,-,13,CASSSRDPYEQYF,TGTGCCAGCAGCAGCAGGGATCCCTACGAGCAGTACTTC
TRBV4-3,few,TRBJ2-7,-,17,CASSQEPFPSGVYEQYF,TGCGCCAGCAGCCAAGAACCGTTCCCCTCGGGGGTCTACGAGCAGTACTTC
TRBV29-1,-,TRBJ2-7,-,13,CSATSPLVGEQYF,TGCAGCGCAACAAGCCCCCTAGTTGGCGAGCAGTACTTC
TRBV28,-,TRBJ2-1,-,15,CASSLSRQIYNEQFF,TGTGCCAGCAGTTTATCCCGACAGATCTACAATGAGCAGTTCTTC
TRBV11-2,few,TRBJ2-5,-,15,CASSLRRGILETQYF,TGTGCCAGCAGCCTACGGCGCGGGATCCTAGAGACCCAGTACTTC
TRBV30,-,TRBJ2-3,-,14,CAWSTGQATDTQYF,TGTGCCTGGAGTACAGGTCAGGCCACAGATACGCAGTATTTT
TRBV7-2,-,TRBJ2-7,-,17,CASSLTLFYRSSYEQYF,TGTGCCAGCAGCTTAACGCTTTTTTACCGGAGCTCCTACGAGCAGTACTTC
TRBV4-3,-,TRBJ2-7,TRBD1,17,CASSQDHQGQGSYEQYF,TGCGCCAGCAGCCAAGACCACCAAGGACAGGGGTCTTACGAGCAGTACTTC
TRBV27,once,TRBJ1-3,-,15,CASSPHSISGNTIYF,TGTGCCAGCAGTCCTCATAGTATCTCTGGAAACACCATATATTTT
TRBV19,-,TRBJ1-1,TRBD1,15,CASSFLGQGRTEAFF,TGTGCCAGTAGTTTCTTGGGACAGGGTAGGACTGAAGCTTTCTTT
TRBV18,few,TRBJ2-6,TRBD2,18,CASSPPASGTSGANVLTF,TGTGCCAGCTCACCACCGGCTAGCGGGACCTCTGGGGCCAACGTCCTGACTTTC
TRBV7-3,-,TRBJ1-1,TRBD1,15,CASSYDRGIGTEAFF,TGTGCCAGCAGCTACGACAGGGGGATAGGCACTGAAGCTTTCTTT
TRBV6-1,-,TRBJ2-7,TRBD2,13,CASSVWGGLVQYF,TGTGCCAGCAGTGTGTGGGGAGGGCTCGTGCAGTACTTC
TRBV10-3,-,TRBJ2-1,-,11,CATGPEDEQFF,TGTGCCACTGGACCGGAGGATGAGCAGTTCTTC
TRBV11-3,-,TRBJ2-3,TRBD2,19,CASTRPGLAGEYSTDTQYF,TGTGCCAGCACCCGGCCGGGACTAGCGGGAGAGTACAGCACAGATACGCAGTATTTT
TRBV19,-,TRBJ1-5,-,17,CASSCSNRAYGNQPQHF,TGTGCCAGTAGTTGCAGTAACAGGGCATATGGCAATCAGCCCCAGCATTTT
TRBV19,once,TRBJ2-3,TRBD2,17,CASSTLGLAGVSDTQYF,TGTGCCAGTAGTACCCTGGGACTAGCGGGAGTGTCAGATACGCAGTATTTT
TRBV19,few,TRBJ1-2,-,13,CASSTAVYYGYTF,TGTGCCAGTAGTACCGCAGTCTACTATGGCTACACCTTC
TRBV12-2,-,TRBJ2-5,-,16,CASRWTSGRAAETQYF,TGTGCAAGTCGCTGGACTAGCGGGAGGGCCGCGGAGACCCAGTACTTC
TRBV5-6,-,TRBJ2-3,-,14,CASNSERGTDTQYF,TGTGCCAGCAACTCCGAGAGGGGCACAGATACGCAGTATTTT
TRBV7-2,once,TRBJ2-1,TRBD1,16,CASSLEGDSSYNEQFF,TGTGCCAGCAGCTTAGAAGGGGACAGTTCCTACAATGAGCAGTTCTTC
TRBV4-2,-,TRBJ2-7,TRBD2,16,CASSQGSGRASDEQYF,TGTGCCAGCAGCCAAGGGAGCGGGAGGGCGTCGGACGAGCAGTACTTC
TRBV7-2,-,TRBJ1-1,TRBD1,15,CASSDRTGLNTEAFF,TGTGCCAGCAGCGATCGGACAGGGCTGAACACTGAAGCTTTCTTT
TRBV5-1,-,TRBJ1-4,-,16,CASKTSLRRGNEKLFF,TGCGCCAGCAAAACGTCCCTCCGTAGGGGTAATGAAAAACTGTTTTTT
TRBV29-1,-,TRBJ2-3,TRBD2,17,CSVEGTSGSGGTDTQYF,TGCAGCGTTGAAGGGACTAGCGGGAGTGGGGGCACAGATACGCAGTATTTT
TRBV4-2,-,TRBJ2-7,TRBD1,15,CASSQGDRGSYEQYF,TGTGCCAGCAGCCAAGGGGACAGGGGCTCCTACGAGCAGTACTTC
TRBV5-4,-,TRBJ2-3,TRBD2,19,CASSPGLAGAPPRPDTQYF,TGTGCCAGCAGCCCGGGACTAGCAGGGGCGCCACCACGCCCAGATACGCAGTATTTT
TRBV14,-,TRBJ2-7,TRBD1,14,CASSQGQGVYEQYF,TGTGCCAGCAGCCAAGGGCAGGGGGTCTACGAGCAGTACTTC
TRBV27,-,TRBJ1-3,-,15,CASSPDRPIGNTIYF,TGTGCCAGCAGTCCCGACAGGCCGATCGGGAACACCATATATTTT
TRBV7-2,-,TRBJ1-5,-,18,CASSLGASGRAGDQPQHF,TGTGCCAGCAGCTTAGGGGCCTCGGGCAGGGCGGGGGATCAGCCCCAGCATTTT
TRBV10-2,-,TRBJ1-3,TRBD1,17,CASSERGQGGNPNTIYF,TGCGCCAGCAGTGAGCGTGGGCAGGGGGGAAATCCGAACACCATATATTTT
TRBV29-1,-,TRBJ2-5,-,13,CSPFQVNQETQYF,TGCAGCCCTTTCCAGGTGAATCAAGAGACCCAGTACTTC
TRBV2,-,TRBJ2-5,-,15,CASSERLRERETQYF,TGTGCCAGCAGTGAGAGACTCCGGGAGAGGGAGACCCAGTACTTC
TRBV11-2,-,TRBJ2-7,-,14,CASSEERGSYEQYF,TGTGCCAGCAGCGAGGAGAGGGGGTCCTACGAGCAGTACTTC
TRBV30,-,TRBJ2-7,-,15,CAWTPNRGGTYEQYF,TGTGCCTGGACCCCGAACAGGGGGGGTACCTACGAGCAGTACTTC
TRBV30,-,TRBJ2-1,-,17,CAWSPDQGIFSYNEQFF,TGTGCCTGGAGTCCGGACCAGGGTATTTTTTCCTACAATGAGCAGTTCTTC
TRBV4-2,-,TRBJ2-5,-,17,CASSQGGSTQYQETQYF,TGTGCCAGCAGCCAAGGGGGCAGCACGCAGTACCAAGAGACCCAGTACTTC
TRBV9,-,TRBJ2-2,TRBD2,18,CASSVEGTSGLNTGELFF,TGTGCCAGCAGCGTAGAGGGAACTAGCGGGCTGAACACCGGGGAGCTGTTTTTT
TRBV2,-,TRBJ1-2,TRBD1,15,CASSEDSGTGYGYTF,TGTGCCAGCAGTGAAGATTCCGGGACAGGGTATGGCTACACCTTC
TRBV19,-,TRBJ2-7,TRBD2,15,CASRAGTSGSYEQYF,TGTGCCAGTAGGGCCGGGACTAGCGGGAGCTACGAGCAGTACTTC
TRBV29-1,-,TRBJ2-2,-,12,CSVAGYTGELFF,TGCAGCGTTGCAGGGTATACCGGGGAGCTGTTTTTT
TRBV2,-,TRBJ2-3,-,14,CASSDRERSDTQYF,TGTGCCAGCAGTGACAGGGAACGTTCTGATACGCAGTATTTT
TRBV4-3,-,TRBJ2-1,TRBD1,15,CASSPWTGGYNEQFF,TGCGCCAGCAGCCCTTGGACAGGCGGGTACAATGAGCAGTTCTTC
TRBV7-9,-,TRBJ2-2,-,14,CASSLQGPTGELFF,TGTGCCAGCAGCTTACAGGGCCCCACCGGGGAGCTGTTTTTT
TRBV4-1,-,TRBJ2-7,TRBD1,16,CASSQTWGTGGNEQYF,TGCGCCAGCAGCCAAACCTGGGGGACAGGGGGCAACGAGCAGTACTTC